What follows are 28 T cell receptor beta chains derived from one specimen sequenced in a study of blood T cell repertoires in COVID-19. Method: immunoSEQ multiplex PCR; TCRdb's copy keeps in-frame clones and lacks some. The sample shows 45,000 to 65,000 clones, roughly 90% of them seen only once. The sequencing sample was made of peripheral blood. The receptors originated from a human donor in a cohort sampled during active COVID-19.

V gene TRBV6-6 combines with J gene TRBJ2-7, with 9 bases fitting TRBD1. Per germline, CDR1 MNHNY and CDR2 SVGAGI (reference sequence). The CDR3 loop spans 14 amino acids. After removal of 4 bases from V and 6 bases from J, the junction contained 7 bases not matched to a gene. CDR3 nucleotide sequence: TGTGCCAGCAGTTCTCTACAGGGGGCGAGCGAGCAGTACGTC. This gives the protein CASSSLQGASEQYV.

This rearrangement joins TRBV19 to TRBJ1-1, with a weak D call TRBD1 (6 bases). The V gene lost 0 bases and the J gene lost 7 bases, with 15 bases spanning the gap. The CDR3 sequence is 15 residues long. Germline V gene lookup returns CDR1 LNHDA and CDR2 SQIVND (reference sequence). DNA of the CDR3: TGTGCCAGTAGTATAGACGAAGCAAACAGGGATGAAGCTTTCTTT. This encodes CASSIDEANRDEAFF.

The chain combines TRBV5-6 with TRBJ2-1; 9 nucleotides agree with TRBD2. The germline V gene has CDR1 SGHDT and CDR2 YYEEEE. CDR3 length equals 15 residues. J was trimmed by 9 bases and V by 2 bases; bases with no gene match: 9. CDR3 amino acids: CASSLALAGFVEQFF. The CDR3 DNA follows: TGTGCCAGCAGCTTAGCTCTAGCGGGATTTGTTGAGCAGTTCTTC.

The chain's CDR3 is CASSEPFGTANYGYTF. The CDR3 DNA is TGTGCCAGCAGTGAACCATTTGGGACAGCTAACTATGGCTACACCTTC. The chain recombines TRBV6-1 with TRBJ1-2; 7 bases line up with TRBD1. V lost 2 bases and J lost 0; bases outside the gene matches: 6. The CDR3 covers 16 residues. Germline V gives CDR1 MNHNS, CDR2 SASEGT.

The chain uses TRBV27 and TRBJ2-7; D gene ambiguous. The V gene lost 4 bases and the J gene lost 0 bases, with 10 bases spanning the gap. Germline CDR1 reads MNHEY; CDR2 reads SMNVEV (reference sequence). The CDR3 is 14 amino acids. The CDR3, as DNA: TGTGCCAGCAGTTCTCTTAGCAGCTCCTACGAGCAGTACTTC. It encodes CASSSLSSSYEQYF.

This rearrangement joins TRBV18 to TRBJ1-2; no definite D call. The germline gives CDR1 KGHSH, CDR2 LQKENI. The V gene lost 3 bases and the J gene lost 5 bases, with 10 bases spanning the gap. The CDR3 runs 13 residues. CDR3 in DNA: TGTGCCAGCTCACCCCCCGCGGGATATGGCTACACCTTC. It is translated as CASSPPAGYGYTF.

The rearrangement joins TRBV3-1 (or the pseudogene TRBV3-2) to TRBJ1-2; 8 bases map to TRBD1. V dropped 0 bases and J dropped 7; count of bases not matched to a gene: 7. Germline V gives CDR1 LGHDT, CDR2 YNNKEL (reference sequence). CDR3 length: 15 amino acids. CDR3: CASSQDSRTGSGYTF. CDR3 bases: TGTGCCAGCAGCCAAGATTCTAGGACAGGGAGTGGCTACACCTTC.

This chain joins TRBV6-5 and TRBJ2-5, with D maybe TRBD1 (5 bases). The CDR3 totals 13 residues. V was clipped by 6 bases and J by 2 bases, with 10 bases between them. Germline CDR1 is MNHEY and CDR2 is SVGAGI. CDR3 amino acids: CASSRANQETQYF. In DNA, the CDR3 is TGTGCCAGCAGCAGGGCGAATCAAGAGACCCAGTACTTC.

The chain couples TRBV3-1 (or the pseudogene TRBV3-2) to TRBJ2-4, with 7 nucleotides matching TRBD1. Germline values: CDR1 LGHDT, CDR2 YNNKEL (reference sequence). V lost 4 bases, J lost 8 bases, and 8 bases stayed unmatched. This CDR3 spans 14 amino acids. The CDR3 nucleotides are TGTGCCAGCAGCCCAAGTTATACAGGGGACATTCAGTACTTC. This translates into CASSPSYTGDIQYF.

This chain connects TRBV5-8 to TRBJ2-7, with D perhaps matching TRBD2 (8 bases). With 6 bases removed from V and 3 bases from J, the gap between germline ends came to 19 bases. The CDR3 covers 15 residues. CDR1 SGHTS and CDR2 YDEGEE come from the germline V gene. The CDR3 loop is CASIRGGSGSYEQYF. As DNA, the CDR3 is TGTGCCAGCATTCGAGGGGGCAGCGGGAGCTACGAGCAGTACTTC.

V and J are TRBV5-4 and TRBJ1-3; D not certain. Germline V gene data show CDR1 as SGHNT and CDR2 as YYREEE (reference sequence). The V end was cut by 9 bases, the J end by 5 bases, with 9 bases between. This CDR3 comprises 11 residues. CDR3 amino acids: CAIQYRNTIYF. The CDR3 region has the DNA TGTGCCATCCAGTATAGAAACACCATATATTTT. The variable domain in full, with the rest retrieved from reference TRBV5-4 and TRBJ1-3, is ETGVTQSPTHLIKTRGQQVTLRCSSQSGHNTVSWYQQALGQGPQFIFQYYREEENGRGNFPPRFSGLQFPNYSSELNVNALELDDSALYLCAIQYRNTIYFGEGSWLTVV.

This chain connects TRBV24-1 to TRBJ2-1, with D perhaps matching TRBD2 (5 bases). The CDR3 covers 16 residues. The ends were cut back, 3 bases at V and 1 base at J, with 12 bases in the middle. Germline-derived CDR1 and CDR2 are KGHDR and SFDVKD. The CDR3 nucleotides read TGTGCCACCAGTGATACCGAGGGCCTATCCTACAATGAGCAGTTCTTC. It encodes CATSDTEGLSYNEQFF.

This clone was detected only a few times. The genes are TRBV19 and TRBJ2-1; TRBD2 aligns across 9 bases. Losses at the gene ends were 5 bases for V and 4 bases for J; bases not matched to a gene: 3. Germline V gene sequence: CDR1 LNHDA, CDR2 SQIVND (reference sequence). The CDR3 has 14 residues. Here the CDR3 reads CASSYSGGYNEQFF. As DNA, the CDR3 is TGTGCCAGTAGTTATAGCGGGGGATACAATGAGCAGTTCTTC. The full variable domain, in which reference TRBV19 and TRBJ2-1 provide the parts outside the CDR3, is DGGITQSPKYLFRKEGQNVTLSCEQNLNHDAMYWYRQDPGQGLRLIYYSQIVNDFQKGDIAEGYSVSREKKESFPLTVTSAQKNPTAFYLCASSYSGGYNEQFFGPGTRLTVL.

This chain joins TRBV6-1 and TRBJ2-7, with TRBD1 as a possible D gene (6 bases). CDR1 is MNHNS and CDR2 is SASEGT in the germline V gene. The CDR3 spans 14 residues. The V end lost 0 bases, the J end lost 3 bases, and 9 bases lay between the germline ends. The CDR3 nucleotides read TGTGCCAGCAGTGAAGCGATACAGGGCTACGAGCAGTACGTC. Amino acid sequence: CASSEAIQGYEQYV.

The chain joins TRBV6-2 or TRBV6-3 to TRBJ1-1; D might be TRBD1 (5 bases). The germline V and J ends were trimmed by 2 bases and 1 base, with 20 bases remaining between them. The CDR3 is 18 amino acids. Germline V gene sequence: CDR1 MNHEY, CDR2 SVGEGT. CDR3: CASSYSFWSPGENTEAFF. In DNA, the CDR3 is TGTGCCAGCAGTTACAGTTTCTGGTCGCCGGGGGAGAACACTGAAGCTTTCTTT.

Only a few counts were recorded for this clone. The chain couples TRBV2 to TRBJ2-7, with TRBD2 as a possible D gene (5 bases). Trimming took off 6 bases at V and 3 bases at J, with 9 bases between the two ends. The germline gives CDR1 SNHLY, CDR2 FYNNEI. The CDR3 is 12 residues long. CDR3 amino acids: CASRAGRYEQYF. The CDR3 bases are TGTGCCAGCAGGGCGGGCCGCTACGAGCAGTACTTC.

The chain uses TRBV27 and TRBJ1-2; tentative D call: TRBD1 (5 bases). Germline V gene sequence: CDR1 MNHEY, CDR2 SMNVEV (reference sequence). The CDR3 sequence is 13 residues long. V shed 3 bases and J shed 4 bases, with 9 bases lying between them. The CDR3 coding sequence is TGTGCCAGCAGTTTCGGGCAGGGCTATGGCTACACCTTC. This translates into CASSFGQGYGYTF.

The chain links TRBV5-6 to TRBJ1-2; perhaps TRBD1 as D (6 bases). The CDR3 covers 15 residues. Germline values: CDR1 SGHDT, CDR2 YYEEEE. V was cut by 4 bases and J by 5 bases, with 18 bases left in between. The CDR3 bases are TGTGCCAGCAGCCCCCGAACAGGGACGAGGTATGGCTACACCTTC. Its translation: CASSPRTGTRYGYTF.

The V gene is TRBV5-8, the J gene TRBJ2-7; unclear D gene. The ends were cut back, 0 bases at V and 5 bases at J, with 9 bases in the middle. CDR3 size: 13 residues. Germline loops: CDR1 SGHTS, CDR2 YDEGEE. The CDR3 is CASSLAVYNEQYV. In DNA, the CDR3 is TGTGCCAGCAGCTTGGCCGTGTACAACGAGCAGTACGTC.

DNA of the CDR3: TGCAGTGCTAGTAACAGGCAAGAGACCCAGTACTTC. This translates into CSASNRQETQYF. The rearrangement links TRBV20-1 to TRBJ2-5; D might be TRBD1 (5 bases). The CDR3 is 12 residues long. Germline assignment: CDR1 DFQATT and CDR2 SNEGSKA (reference sequence). V lost 3 bases and J 2 bases, leaving 7 bases between the germline ends.

The rearrangement links TRBV5-1 to TRBJ2-4; 7 bases line up with TRBD1. Trimming removed 6 bases from V and 0 bases from J; junction bases left unmatched: 9. This CDR3 has 16 amino acids. Germline V CDR1 and CDR2: SGHRS, YFSETQ. The CDR3 loop reads CASTFHRGIAKNIQYF. The CDR3 nucleotides are TGCGCCAGCACCTTTCACAGGGGAATAGCCAAAAACATTCAGTACTTC.

The V call is TRBV5-4, the J call TRBJ2-1; 10 bases map to TRBD2. The CDR3 sequence is 15 residues long. V gave up 0 bases and J gave up 15 bases; unmatched junction bases: 12. The germline gives CDR1 SGHNT, CDR2 YYREEE (reference sequence). The CDR3, as DNA: TGTGCCAGCAGCTTGGTTAATATTCCGGGACTAGCGCTGTTCTTC. This encodes CASSLVNIPGLALFF.

V gene TRBV27 combines with J gene TRBJ1-2; the match to TRBD1 covers 10 bases. CDR1 is MNHEY and CDR2 is SMNVEV in the germline V gene (reference sequence). The V and J ends lost 6 bases and 1 base, in that order; junction bases with no gene match: 5. This CDR3 is built from 15 residues. The CDR3 nucleotides are TGTGCCAGCAGATCCGGGACAGGGGTTAACTATGGCTACACCTTC. Its protein is CASRSGTGVNYGYTF.

The gene calls are TRBV5-1 and TRBJ2-1; 12 bases fit TRBD2. CDR1 is SGHRS and CDR2 is YFSETQ in the germline V gene. The CDR3 contains 15 residues. The ends lost 0 bases at V and 10 bases at J; junction bases unmatched: 5. The CDR3 sequence is CASSLGLAGGYEQFF. In nucleotides, the CDR3 is TGCGCCAGCAGCTTGGGTCTAGCGGGAGGGTACGAGCAGTTCTTC.

The chain joins TRBV5-1 to TRBJ2-7, with TRBD1 identical over 7 bases. This CDR3 region has 14 residues. The V gene's germline CDR1 is SGHRS and CDR2 YFSETQ. With V trimmed by 3 bases and J by 3 bases, 6 bases remained unmatched. CDR3 residues: CASSSGTEGYEQYF. The CDR3 nucleotides read TGCGCCAGCAGCTCAGGGACAGAGGGCTACGAGCAGTACTTC.

This chain joins TRBV28 and TRBJ2-3; 9 bases match TRBD2. CDR1 and CDR2 (germline): MDHEN, SYDVKM. The V and J ends lost 4 bases and 5 bases, in that order; junction bases with no gene match: 4. The CDR3 is 14 residues long. The CDR3 here is CASSSGLAQDTQYF. For the CDR3, the DNA is TGTGCCAGCAGTTCGGGACTAGCACAAGATACGCAGTATTTT.

V and J are TRBV27 and TRBJ2-1; 10 positions match TRBD2. The CDR3 has 16 residues. From germline, CDR1 is MNHEY and CDR2 SMNVEV (reference sequence). The V and J ends lost 2 bases and 4 bases, in that order; junction bases with no gene match: 5. The CDR3 region is CASSLSTSGKYNEQFF. CDR3 nucleotide sequence: TGTGCCAGCAGTTTAAGTACTAGCGGGAAATACAATGAGCAGTTCTTC.

V and J are TRBV4-2 and TRBJ1-1; TRBD1 matches at 11 bases. Trimming took 5 bases from V and 1 from J; bases not matched to a gene: 9. The CDR3 is 17 residues long. CDR1 and CDR2 (germline): LGHNA, YNFKEQ. DNA of the CDR3: TGTGCCAGCAGCGAACCGGACAGGGGGCCACGGAACACTGAAGCTTTCTTT. This gives the protein CASSEPDRGPRNTEAFF.